Sequencing of this TCR beta chain was carried out in a study of Graves' ophthalmopathy and Graves' hyperthyroidism. Researchers took RNA transcripts and amplified TCR beta CDR3 regions from them. Second-round multiplex PCR followed a first-round RT-PCR using HTBI primers. TCRdb analysed the multiplex PCR reads with MiXCR anew, one entry per CDR3 protein. In the table there are 300,000 or so distinct CDR3 sequences, around a sixth of which are singletons. This clonotype appeared once. The clonotype originates from an adult man with Graves' ophthalmopathy. The specimen was peripheral blood.

CDR3 DNA: TGTGCCATCAGTGAGGACAGTAGCAATCAGCCCCAGCATTTT. This encodes CAISEDSSNQPQHF. The V gene is TRBV10-3, the J gene TRBJ1-5, with D possibly matching TRBD1 (5 bases). The CDR3 runs 14 residues. Per germline, CDR1 ENHRY and CDR2 SYGVKD. The V end was cut by 2 bases, the J end by 0 bases, with 5 bases between.